These 7 T cell receptor beta chains were all obtained from the same sample, sequenced in a study of shared clonotypes between healthy human individuals. Data came from immunoSEQ multiplex PCR; TCRdb stores just in-frame clones and leaves some out. The data show 1.4 million to 1.5 million clones, approximately 97% seen once. The specimen was naive CD4+ T cells sorted from blood. Sample subset: CD45RA+ positively selected. The receptors stem from a man aged 30-40 years in good health.

This chain joins TRBV5-4 and TRBJ2-5; 7 bases line up with TRBD1. Germline CDR1 and CDR2: SGHNT and YYREEE (reference sequence). This CDR3 spans 15 amino acids. With 4 bases clipped from V and 2 bases from J, the junction kept 8 bases outside the gene matches. CDR3 loop: CASSHPTGLQETQYF. DNA of the CDR3: TGTGCCAGCAGCCACCCGACAGGGTTGCAAGAGACCCAGTACTTC. Supplemented by reference TRBV5-4 and TRBJ2-5, the full variable domain reads ETGVTQSPTHLIKTRGQQVTLRCSSQSGHNTVSWYQQALGQGPQFIFQYYREEENGRGNFPPRFSGLQFPNYSSELNVNALELDDSALYLCASSHPTGLQETQYFGPGTRLLVL.

The chain links TRBV7-8 to TRBJ2-3; possibly TRBD2 for D (5 bases). Germline V gives CDR1 SGHVS, CDR2 FQNEAQ. Trimming shortened V by 4 bases and J by 5 bases, and 13 bases separated the two germline ends. The CDR3 totals 14 residues. The CDR3 DNA reads TGTGCCAGCAGCTCCCTGAGGGATAAAGATACGCAGTATTTT. Encoded protein: CASSSLRDKDTQYF.

The chain recombines TRBV10-3 with TRBJ2-1; perhaps TRBD1 as D (5 bases). The CDR3 loop spans 12 amino acids. Trimming took off 3 bases at V and 7 bases at J, with 7 bases between the two ends. The germline gives CDR1 ENHRY, CDR2 SYGVKD. The CDR3 spells CAISDRANEQFF. In DNA, the CDR3 is TGTGCCATCAGTGACAGGGCAAATGAGCAGTTCTTC.

The chain has TRBV19 and TRBJ2-1, with TRBD2 as a possible D gene (5 bases). This CDR3 spans 14 amino acids. The ends were cut back, 7 bases at V and 4 bases at J, with 14 bases in the middle. Germline V gene data show CDR1 as LNHDA and CDR2 as SQIVND (reference sequence). The DNA of the CDR3 is TGTGCCAGTACCCCGGGGATAGGGTACAATGAGCAGTTCTTC. This encodes CASTPGIGYNEQFF.

The chain has TRBV15 and TRBJ2-1, with 10 positions matching TRBD1. V lost 2 bases and J lost 1; bases outside the gene matches: 14. Germline CDR1 reads LNHNV; CDR2 reads YYDKDF (reference sequence). This CDR3 is 20 amino acids long. CDR3 DNA sequence: TGTGCCACCAGCAGAAAGGGACAGGGGCTAGCATTTGTTTCCTACAATGAGCAGTTCTTC. Protein sequence: CATSRKGQGLAFVSYNEQFF.

Only one count was recorded for this clone. This sequence joins TRBV5-8 and TRBJ2-7, with 8 bases lining up with TRBD1. V gave up 0 bases and J gave up 3 bases; unmatched junction bases: 5. Germline values: CDR1 SGHTS, CDR2 YDEGEE. There are 15 residues in the CDR3. The CDR3 protein is CASSLGTGTFYEQYF. The CDR3 DNA sequence: TGTGCCAGCAGCTTGGGGACAGGGACTTTCTACGAGCAGTACTTC.

This clone was seen a handful of times. V is TRBV5-4 and J is TRBJ2-3, with TRBD1 matching over 10 bases. CDR1 and CDR2 from the germline V gene are SGHNT and YYREEE (reference sequence). V was pared by 2 bases and J by 1 base, with 1 base of the junction left unmatched. The CDR3 is 15 amino acids. The CDR3 bases are TGTGCCAGCAGCTTCGGGACAGGGGGCACAGATACGCAGTATTTT. Translation gives CASSFGTGGTDTQYF.